These T cell receptor beta chains were read from a single sample in a study of blood T cell repertoires in COVID-19. The protocol was immunoSEQ multiplex PCR, while the TCRdb copy is restricted to in-frame clones and leaves out a portion. The repertoire holds about 150,000 clones, with 85% to 90% as singletons. The material sequenced was peripheral blood. The receptors come from a man in his fifties with active or convalescent COVID-19. CDR3s include the opening cysteine and the closing phenylalanine or tryptophan. D genes are given only for firm matches. The size field is filled for only some rows; it gives once, few, many or a size class.

clone_size j_call v_call d_call cdr3_nt cdr3_aa
NA TRBJ1-1 TRBV7-2 NA TGTGCCAGCAGTATTGGACAGTCGAACACTGAAGCTTTCTTT CASSIGQSNTEAFF
NA TRBJ2-1 TRBV4-2 TRBD2 TGTGCCAGCAGCCAAGGCTTAGCGGGGATCAATGAGCAGTTCTTC CASSQGLAGINEQFF
NA TRBJ2-1 TRBV4-2 NA TGTGCCAGCAGCCAAGATAGAGTTTTAGAGAGGTACAATGAGCAGTTCTTC CASSQDRVLERYNEQFF
few TRBJ1-6 TRBV6-5 NA TGTGCCAGCAGTTACGAAGGGACATCTCTCCACTTT CASSYEGTSLHF
NA TRBJ1-5 TRBV12-2 NA TGTGCAAGTCGACTAGACAGGTTTCCCCAGCATTTT CASRLDRFPQHF
NA TRBJ1-1 TRBV4-2 NA TGTGCCAGCAGCCAAGATGGGGCGGGAAACACTGAAGCTTTCTTT CASSQDGAGNTEAFF
NA TRBJ1-1 TRBV12-3/TRBV12-4 TRBD1 TGTGCCAGCATCATAACAGGGGCGGCTGAAGCTTTCTTT CASIITGAAEAFF
NA TRBJ2-4 TRBV5-4 NA TGTGCCAGCAGCACCTCCGGGGAAATAGCCAAAAACATTCAGTACTTC CASSTSGEIAKNIQYF
NA TRBJ1-5 TRBV5-5 TRBD1 TGTGCCAGCAGCAAAGGGACAGGGATCGGCAATCAGCCCCAGCATTTT CASSKGTGIGNQPQHF
NA TRBJ2-7 TRBV24-1 NA TGTGCCACCAGTGATGAGGGCCCCGGGAGATACGAGCAGTACTTC CATSDEGPGRYEQYF
few TRBJ2-7 TRBV7-2 TRBD2 TGTGCCAGCAGCTTAGTTCCTAGCGGAGCCTACGAGCAGTACTTC CASSLVPSGAYEQYF